A single sample gave rise to the 18 T cell receptor beta chains below, sequenced in a study of persistence of HIV-infected CD4 T cells. This was the immunoSEQ version 4 assay in survey mode. Produced via immunoSEQ multiplex PCR; TCRdb's table is partial and in-frame only. The sample has approximately 44,000 clones; roughly nine tenths are singletons. These receptors have no known antigen. Anti-CD3/anti-CD28 beads served as a nonspecific positive control stimulus. Sorting of responding CD4+ T cells relied on upregulated CD40 ligand together with CD69. The sample here was CD4+ T cells sorted from PBMCs after roughly 20-hour stimulation, taken from a patient who received antiretroviral therapy. All receptors come from an adult man with HIV who was CMV-seropositive.

This rearrangement joins TRBV12-3 or TRBV12-4 to TRBJ2-7; no reliable D call. V lost 2 bases and J lost 2, with 4 bases in between. The CDR3 is 12 amino acids. DNA of the CDR3: TGTGCCAGCAGTTTAACAACCTACGAGCAGTACTTC. Its protein is CASSLTTYEQYF.

This clone was observed a handful of times. The CDR3 DNA sequence: TGTGCCAGCAGTCGGGCCGGGACAAAATACTACGAGCAGTACTTC. Translated, it gives CASSRAGTKYYEQYF. V and J are TRBV27 and TRBJ2-7; perhaps TRBD1 as D (6 bases). There are 15 residues in the CDR3. Deletions cut 5 bases from V and 3 bases from J, with 17 bases between. Per germline, CDR1 MNHEY and CDR2 SMNVEV (reference sequence).

This rearrangement joins TRBV6-5 to TRBJ1-1; D might be TRBD1 (6 bases). Trimming took 0 bases from V and 0 from J, leaving 11 bases between them. Germline lookup yields CDR1 MNHEY and CDR2 SVGAGI. This CDR3 comprises 16 residues. The CDR3 DNA follows: TGTGCCAGCAGTTACTCGGGGGGCAGGTTGAACACTGAAGCTTTCTTT. Its translation: CASSYSGGRLNTEAFF.

CDR3 nucleotide sequence: TGCGCCAGCAGCCCGAGCGCTGACGGGCAGCCCCAGCATTTT. Its protein is CASSPSADGQPQHF. V gene TRBV5-1 combines with J gene TRBJ1-5; D gene uncertain. Between the trimmed V and J ends, which lost 4 bases and 7 bases, there was a span of 15 bases. CDR3 size: 14 residues. From germline, CDR1 is SGHRS and CDR2 YFSETQ.

The J gene is TRBJ2-3, the V gene TRBV28; D uncertain. V dropped 6 bases and J dropped 6 bases, with 10 bases sitting between them. Germline CDR1 and CDR2: MDHEN and SYDVKM. The CDR3 has 12 residues. The CDR3 DNA sequence: TGTGCCAGCAGAGAATCCGGGGATACGCAGTATTTT. Translation gives CASRESGDTQYF.

The chain combines TRBV10-1 with TRBJ2-2; the D is unclear. Germline loops: CDR1 WNHNN, CDR2 SYGVQD (reference sequence). There are 14 residues in the CDR3. V shed 5 bases and J shed 6 bases, with 13 bases lying between them. The CDR3 DNA reads as TGCGCCAGCAGTATGGCCAGAGCCCCCGGGGAGCTGTTTTTT. Translation gives CASSMARAPGELFF.

The gene calls are TRBV10-3 and TRBJ2-3; 9 positions agree with TRBD2. After removal of 2 bases from V and 4 bases from J, the junction contained 4 bases not matched to a gene. CDR1 is ENHRY and CDR2 is SYGVKD in the germline V gene. The CDR3 contains 15 residues. The CDR3 nucleotides read TGTGCCATCAGTGAGGGGATAGCGGGGGCAGATACGCAGTATTTT. This gives the protein CAISEGIAGADTQYF.

The chain couples TRBV6-2 or TRBV6-3 to TRBJ2-7; no definite D call. The V gene's germline CDR1 is MNHEY and CDR2 SVGEGT. This CDR3 contains 15 residues. V lost 4 bases, J lost 0 bases, and 13 bases lay in between. The CDR3 DNA reads TGTGCCAGCAGTTCCACGGCCCAGAGCTCCTACGAGCAGTACTTC. Protein: CASSSTAQSSYEQYF.

The rearrangement links TRBV27 to TRBJ2-1; D is uncertain. Deletions cut 3 bases from V and 4 bases from J, with 10 bases between. The CDR3 is made up of 14 amino acids. The germline V gene has CDR1 MNHEY and CDR2 SMNVEV (reference sequence). The CDR3 DNA sequence: TGTGCCAGCAGTTTTCAATACAGTTACAATGAGCAGTTCTTC. This codes for CASSFQYSYNEQFF.

The chain joins TRBV5-1 to TRBJ1-2; 7 nucleotides align to TRBD1. Trimming cost V 4 bases and J 5 bases; bases outside gene matches: 14. From germline, CDR1 is SGHRS and CDR2 YFSETQ. The CDR3 has 16 amino acids. As DNA, the CDR3 is TGCGCCAGCAGCCTAGACAGGGCCCCCGGAGAGTATGGCTACACCTTC. Residues: CASSLDRAPGEYGYTF.

This chain joins TRBV28 and TRBJ2-2, with D maybe TRBD1 (6 bases). Trimming cost V 8 bases and J 7 bases, with 17 bases left between them. CDR1 and CDR2 (germline): MDHEN, SYDVKM. This CDR3 is 14 amino acids long. In nucleotides, the CDR3 is TGTGCCAGCTATGGACAGATGGTCTACGGGGAGCTGTTTTTT. Amino acid sequence: CASYGQMVYGELFF.

The genes are TRBV5-1 and TRBJ2-7, with 7 bases aligning to TRBD1. The J segment lost 7 bases and the V segment lost 3 bases, leaving 13 bases of the junction unmatched. From germline, CDR1 is SGHRS and CDR2 YFSETQ. The CDR3 has 15 residues. For the CDR3, the DNA is TGCGCCAGCAGCTCACAGGACAGGACAACAGGGGAGCAGTACTTC. Amino acids: CASSSQDRTTGEQYF.

V gene TRBV11-2 combines with J gene TRBJ1-4; TRBD1 might be the D (5 bases). The CDR3 loop spans 18 amino acids. V dropped 5 bases and J dropped 4 bases, with 23 bases sitting between them. Germline CDR1 is SGHAT and CDR2 is FQNNGV. CDR3 in DNA: TGTGCCAGCAGCCCTTTATCCCCCTTTGACAGTTTTAATGAAAAACTGTTTTTT. Translation: CASSPLSPFDSFNEKLFF. The entire variable domain, with the rest obtained from reference TRBV11-2 and TRBJ1-4, is as follows: EAGVAQSPRYKIIEKRQSVAFWCNPISGHATLYWYQQILGQGPKLLIQFQNNGVVDDSQLPKDRFSAERLKGVDSTLKIQPAKLEDSAVYLCASSPLSPFDSFNEKLFFGSGTQLSVL.

This chain joins TRBV10-2 and TRBJ2-7; 12 bases are a match to TRBD2. V lost 10 bases, J lost 1 base, and 8 bases stayed unmatched. The CDR3 totals 15 residues. Germline V gene data show CDR1 as WSHSY and CDR2 as SAAADI. Here the CDR3 reads CATRSGLAGSYEQYF. CDR3 DNA: TGCGCCACCCGATCCGGACTAGCGGGATCCTACGAGCAGTACTTC.

V and J are TRBV5-5 and TRBJ2-6; 10 bases are shared with TRBD1. The J segment lost 3 bases and the V segment lost 0 bases, leaving 9 bases of the junction unmatched. CDR1 SGHKS and CDR2 YYEKEE come from the germline V gene (reference sequence). The CDR3 covers 19 residues. This CDR3 reads CASSLVPGQGLSGANVLTF. DNA of the CDR3: TGTGCCAGCAGCTTGGTTCCGGGACAGGGGTTGAGTGGGGCCAACGTCCTGACTTTC.

V gene TRBV27 combines with J gene TRBJ1-2; a weak D match, TRBD1 (5 bases). Per the germline V gene, CDR1 is MNHEY and CDR2 is SMNVEV (reference sequence). V was pared by 0 bases and J by 0 bases, with 11 bases between. This CDR3 contains 16 residues. Written as DNA, the CDR3 is TGTGCCAGCAGTTTATCCCGACAGAATACTAACTATGGCTACACCTTC. Protein: CASSLSRQNTNYGYTF.

The chain carries TRBV10-1 and TRBJ2-5; D may be TRBD1 or TRBD2 (5 bases each). V dropped 6 bases and J dropped 11 bases, with 22 bases sitting between them. Germline V gene lookup returns CDR1 WNHNN and CDR2 SYGVQD (reference sequence). This CDR3 comprises 14 residues. CDR3 loop: CASSALPGLGEQYF. CDR3 nucleotide sequence: TGCGCCAGCAGCGCTTTGCCAGGTCTAGGGGAGCAGTACTTC.

The chain links TRBV6-4 to TRBJ2-7; 9 nucleotides align to TRBD1. V lost 6 bases and J lost 4; bases outside the gene matches: 13. Per the germline V gene, CDR1 is MRHNA and CDR2 is SNTAGT. The CDR3 totals 16 residues. The CDR3 region is CASSLAPGTGIYEQYF. As DNA, the CDR3 is TGTGCCAGCAGCCTAGCCCCCGGGACAGGGATTTACGAGCAGTACTTC.